This T cell receptor beta chain was recorded in a study of control samples from healthy donors and cancer patients. In germline, CDR1 is SGHRS, CDR2 YFSETQ. The V and J ends lost 2 bases and 4 bases, in that order; junction bases with no gene match: 5. The CDR3 is made up of 15 amino acids. Repertoires were generated with immunoSEQ multiplex PCR, while TCRdb's copy carries only in-frame clones and drops some. The sample records some 250,000 clones, roughly 80% being singletons. V is TRBV5-1 and J is TRBJ2-1, with 8 positions matching TRBD2. Input material: PBMCs. The receptor was derived from a woman aged 60 to 75 with lung cancer. CDR3 bases: TGCGCCAGCAGCTTCGATAGCGGGATATACAATGAGCAGTTCTTC. This encodes CASSFDSGIYNEQFF.